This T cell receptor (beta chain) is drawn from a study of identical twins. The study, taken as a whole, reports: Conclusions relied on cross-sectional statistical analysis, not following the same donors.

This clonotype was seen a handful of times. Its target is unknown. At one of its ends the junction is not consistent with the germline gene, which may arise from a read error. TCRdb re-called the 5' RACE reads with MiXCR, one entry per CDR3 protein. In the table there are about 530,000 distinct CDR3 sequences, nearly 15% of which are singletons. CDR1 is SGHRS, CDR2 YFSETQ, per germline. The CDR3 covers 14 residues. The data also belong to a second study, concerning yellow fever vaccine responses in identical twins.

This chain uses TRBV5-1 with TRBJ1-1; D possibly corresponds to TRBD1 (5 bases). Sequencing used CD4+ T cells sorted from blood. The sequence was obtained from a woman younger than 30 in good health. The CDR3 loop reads CASRLGRGDTEAFF. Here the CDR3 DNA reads TGCGCCAGCAGGTTGGGACGGGGGGACACTGAAGCTTTCTTT. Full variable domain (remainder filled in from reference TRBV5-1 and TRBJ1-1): KAGVTQTPRYLIKTRGQQVTLSCSPISGHRSVSWYQQTPGQGLQFLFEYFSETQRNKGNFPGRFSGRQFSNSRSEMNVSTLELGDSALYLCASRLGRGDTEAFFGQGTRLTVV.